This is a list of T cell receptor beta chains from one sample in a study of OX40 agonist ivuxolimab in advanced cancers. TCRdb's table, derived via immunoSEQ multiplex PCR, lists solely in-frame clones and lacks some. This sample has roughly 70,000 clones; roughly 80% occur once, and the top ten carry 1.1%. The sample here was CD4+ or CD8+ T cells sorted from blood, taken in a trial of the OX40 agonist ivuxolimab. These receptor sequences come from an adult with an advanced solid tumor such as melanoma, head and neck, liver or kidney cancer. Both conserved end residues are part of each CDR3. The order of the fields is clone size, V gene, J gene, CDR3 length, D gene, CDR3 protein, CDR3 DNA. A D gene is named only where the DNA matches it firmly. Some rows have no size entry. The others give once, few or many, or a class for an expanded clone.

size: .
V: TRBV18
J: TRBJ2-5
length: 12
D: .
CDR3: CASSPGGETQYF
DNA: TGTGCCAGCTCACCAGGTGGGGAGACCCAGTACTTC

size: .
V: TRBV29-1
J: TRBJ2-2
length: 14
D: .
CDR3: CSVVGYLNTGELFF
DNA: TGCAGCGTTGTGGGGTATCTTAACACCGGGGAGCTGTTTTTT

size: .
V: TRBV5-1
J: TRBJ1-3
length: 18
D: TRBD1
CDR3: CASSLGDRGPLGGNTIYF
DNA: TGCGCCAGCAGCTTGGGGGACAGGGGCCCTCTGGGAGGAAACACCATATATTTT

size: .
V: TRBV4-1
J: TRBJ2-7
length: 16
D: .
CDR3: CASSQVDRTLSYEQYF
DNA: TGCGCCAGCAGCCAAGTAGACAGGACGTTATCCTACGAGCAGTACTTC

size: .
V: TRBV15
J: TRBJ2-7
length: 14
D: TRBD1
CDR3: CATSRAGTEDEQYF
DNA: TGTGCCACCAGCAGAGCCGGGACAGAGGACGAGCAGTACTTC

size: .
V: TRBV28
J: TRBJ2-3
length: 14
D: TRBD2
CDR3: CASSSGGNTDTQYF
DNA: TGTGCCAGTTCTAGCGGGGGGAACACAGATACGCAGTATTTT

size: .
V: TRBV5-1
J: TRBJ2-1
length: 16
D: .
CDR3: CASSLGVAGTYNEQFF
DNA: TGCGCCAGCAGCTTGGGTGTGGCAGGGACGTACAATGAGCAGTTCTTC

size: .
V: TRBV6-6
J: TRBJ1-1
length: 14
D: TRBD1
CDR3: CASSYGGGGTEAFF
DNA: TGTGCCAGCAGTTACGGAGGGGGCGGAACTGAAGCTTTCTTT

size: once
V: TRBV19
J: TRBJ2-7
length: 14
D: .
CDR3: CASFGGDSSYEQYF
DNA: TGTGCCAGTTTTGGGGGGGACAGCTCCTACGAGCAGTACTTC

size: few
V: TRBV5-5
J: TRBJ1-6
length: 13
D: TRBD1
CDR3: CASRGGGSSPLHF
DNA: TGTGCCAGCAGGGGAGGGGGCAGTTCACCCCTCCACTTT

size: .
V: TRBV4-2
J: TRBJ2-7
length: 15
D: .
CDR3: CASSRELDVAYEQYF
DNA: TGTGCCAGCAGCCGCGAACTAGACGTCGCCTACGAGCAGTACTTC

size: .
V: TRBV7-9
J: TRBJ2-3
length: 17
D: .
CDR3: CASSLGLSGASTDTQYF
DNA: TGTGCCAGCAGCTTAGGGTTGTCGGGGGCTAGCACAGATACGCAGTATTTT

size: few
V: TRBV7-2
J: TRBJ2-5
length: 16
D: TRBD2
CDR3: CASSPRVAGGPETQYF
DNA: TGTGCCAGCAGCCCCCGGGTAGCGGGGGGGCCAGAGACCCAGTACTTC

size: .
V: TRBV19
J: TRBJ2-1
length: 14
D: .
CDR3: CASKKGGSYNEQFF
DNA: TGTGCCAGTAAGAAGGGGGGGTCCTACAATGAGCAGTTCTTC

size: .
V: TRBV6-5
J: TRBJ1-6
length: 16
D: .
CDR3: CASSYSAGPNNSPLHF
DNA: TGTGCCAGCAGTTACTCCGCCGGACCTAATAATTCACCCCTCCACTTT

size: .
V: TRBV2
J: TRBJ2-3
length: 14
D: TRBD1
CDR3: CASRMGQGIDTQYF
DNA: TGTGCCAGCAGGATGGGACAGGGGATAGATACGCAGTATTTT

size: few
V: TRBV6-6
J: TRBJ2-1
length: 14
D: .
CDR3: CAAGVGHLYNEQFF
DNA: TGTGCCGCGGGAGTGGGACACCTCTACAATGAGCAGTTCTTC

size: .
V: TRBV5-4
J: TRBJ2-7
length: 15
D: TRBD1
CDR3: CASSSWTGKGFEQYF
DNA: TGTGCCAGCAGCTCCTGGACAGGGAAGGGTTTCGAGCAGTACTTC

size: .
V: TRBV19
J: TRBJ2-2
length: 13
D: .
CDR3: CATTPGQAGELFF
DNA: TGTGCCACCACCCCGGGCCAGGCCGGGGAGCTGTTTTTT

size: .
V: TRBV5-6
J: TRBJ2-4
length: 18
D: TRBD1
CDR3: CASSLGTGPIIAKNIQYF
DNA: TGTGCCAGCAGCCTTGGGACAGGGCCTATCATAGCCAAAAACATTCAGTACTTC

size: .
V: TRBV5-1
J: TRBJ1-4
length: 13
D: .
CDR3: CASSLDWAEKLFF
DNA: TGCGCCAGCAGCTTAGATTGGGCAGAAAAACTGTTTTTT

size: .
V: TRBV7-9
J: TRBJ2-1
length: 15
D: TRBD2
CDR3: CASSLGLAEYNEQFF
DNA: TGTGCCAGCAGCTTAGGTCTAGCGGAGTACAATGAGCAGTTCTTC

size: .
V: TRBV15
J: TRBJ2-7
length: 17
D: TRBD2
CDR3: CATSNSPGLAGTYEQYF
DNA: TGTGCCACCAGCAACTCACCCGGACTAGCGGGGACCTACGAGCAGTACTTC

size: .
V: TRBV14
J: TRBJ1-5
length: 13
D: .
CDR3: CASSQGRDQPQHF
DNA: TGTGCCAGCAGCCAAGGCAGGGATCAGCCCCAGCATTTT

size: once
V: TRBV5-1
J: TRBJ2-3
length: 13
D: .
CDR3: CASIITLGGTQYF
DNA: TGCGCCAGCATCATCACTCTGGGGGGCACGCAGTATTTT

size: .
V: TRBV9
J: TRBJ1-4
length: 16
D: TRBD1
CDR3: CASSVFPGQGSEKLFF
DNA: TGTGCCAGCAGCGTATTTCCAGGACAGGGGTCTGAAAAACTGTTTTTT

size: .
V: TRBV7-6
J: TRBJ2-2
length: 15
D: .
CDR3: CASSLGPTNTGELFF
DNA: TGTGCCAGCAGCTTAGGCCCTACGAACACCGGGGAGCTGTTTTTT

size: .
V: TRBV2
J: TRBJ1-5
length: 14
D: .
CDR3: CASSARGFDQPQHF
DNA: TGTGCCAGCAGCGCTAGAGGGTTCGATCAGCCCCAGCATTTT

size: .
V: TRBV5-1
J: TRBJ1-2
length: 13
D: .
CDR3: CASSEDSNYGYTF
DNA: TGCGCCAGCAGCGAGGACAGCAACTATGGCTACACCTTC

size: .
V: TRBV9
J: TRBJ1-5
length: 14
D: .
CDR3: CASSPGGAGQPQHF
DNA: TGTGCCAGCAGCCCTGGGGGCGCGGGTCAGCCCCAGCATTTT

size: .
V: TRBV5-1
J: TRBJ1-2
length: 12
D: .
CDR3: CASSLIGSGYTF
DNA: TGCGCCAGCAGCTTGATAGGGAGTGGCTACACCTTC

size: .
V: TRBV4-2
J: TRBJ1-2
length: 15
D: TRBD1
CDR3: CASSQEGQRAYGYTF
DNA: TGTGCCAGCAGCCAAGAGGGACAGCGGGCCTATGGCTACACCTTC

size: .
V: TRBV18
J: TRBJ1-2
length: 16
D: TRBD1
CDR3: CASSPQGANANYGYTF
DNA: TGTGCCAGCTCACCGCAGGGGGCGAATGCTAACTATGGCTACACCTTC

size: few
V: TRBV29-1
J: TRBJ2-7
length: 13
D: TRBD1
CDR3: CSVADRGSYEQYF
DNA: TGCAGCGTCGCGGACAGGGGCTCCTACGAGCAGTACTTC

size: .
V: TRBV4-2
J: TRBJ1-5
length: 14
D: .
CDR3: CASSQEQGSQPQHF
DNA: TGTGCCAGCAGCCAAGAACAAGGGAGTCAGCCCCAGCATTTT

size: .
V: TRBV28
J: TRBJ1-2
length: 15
D: .
CDR3: CASTPSRGANYGYTF
DNA: TGTGCCAGCACCCCTTCTAGGGGTGCTAACTATGGCTACACCTTC

size: once
V: TRBV11-2
J: TRBJ1-2
length: 17
D: .
CDR3: CASSLDLGAAVNYGYTF
DNA: TGTGCCAGCAGCTTAGATCTTGGGGCAGCCGTTAACTATGGCTACACCTTC

size: many
V: TRBV5-1
J: TRBJ2-1
length: 15
D: TRBD2
CDR3: CASKLSGGALNEQFF
DNA: TGCGCCAGCAAATTAAGCGGGGGGGCCTTGAATGAGCAGTTCTTC

size: .
V: TRBV6-6
J: TRBJ2-3
length: 16
D: TRBD2
CDR3: CASSHGLAGGQSTQYF
DNA: TGTGCCAGCAGCCATGGACTAGCGGGGGGGCAGAGTACGCAGTATTTT

size: .
V: TRBV6-5
J: TRBJ2-1
length: 12
D: .
CDR3: CASSYSGGPQFF
DNA: TGTGCCAGCAGTTACTCCGGGGGGCCGCAGTTCTTC

size: .
V: TRBV10-1
J: TRBJ2-7
length: 14
D: TRBD1
CDR3: CASSGGQAPYEQYF
DNA: TGCGCCAGCAGTGGGGGACAGGCTCCCTACGAGCAGTACTTC

size: few
V: TRBV11-1
J: TRBJ2-3
length: 16
D: .
CDR3: CASSPPVGRSTDTQYF
DNA: TGTGCCAGCAGCCCCCCGGTAGGGCGAAGCACAGATACGCAGTATTTT

size: .
V: TRBV5-6
J: TRBJ2-5
length: 13
D: .
CDR3: CASSRRGYETQYF
DNA: TGTGCCAGCAGCCGGAGGGGGTATGAGACCCAGTACTTC

size: .
V: TRBV6-1
J: TRBJ1-4
length: 15
D: TRBD1
CDR3: CASSEERTGTEKLFF
DNA: TGTGCCAGCAGTGAAGAGAGGACAGGTACCGAAAAACTGTTTTTT

size: .
V: TRBV9
J: TRBJ1-3
length: 16
D: .
CDR3: CASSVDQTDSGNTIYF
DNA: TGTGCCAGCAGCGTAGATCAGACCGACTCTGGAAACACCATATATTTT

size: .
V: TRBV2
J: TRBJ2-1
length: 12
D: .
CDR3: CASSVWGYEQFF
DNA: TGTGCCAGCAGTGTTTGGGGGTATGAGCAGTTCTTC

size: few
V: TRBV19
J: TRBJ1-2
length: 12
D: .
CDR3: CASSPVGYGYTF
DNA: TGTGCCAGTAGTCCTGTAGGGTACGGCTACACCTTC

size: .
V: TRBV5-1
J: TRBJ2-1
length: 17
D: TRBD1
CDR3: CASSLQVVGQGYNEQFF
DNA: TGCGCCAGCAGCTTGCAAGTCGTCGGACAGGGGTACAATGAGCAGTTCTTC

size: .
V: TRBV19
J: TRBJ1-2
length: 13
D: TRBD1
CDR3: CASSGTGIYGYTF
DNA: TGTGCCAGTAGTGGGACAGGTATTTATGGCTACACCTTC

size: .
V: TRBV7-2
J: TRBJ2-7
length: 14
D: .
CDR3: CASSLIGVSYEQYF
DNA: TGTGCCAGCAGCTTAATAGGAGTTTCCTACGAGCAGTACTTC

size: .
V: TRBV30
J: TRBJ2-3
length: 13
D: .
CDR3: CAWSRSSTDTQYF
DNA: TGTGCCTGGAGTCGGTCGAGCACAGATACGCAGTATTTT

size: .
V: TRBV5-1
J: TRBJ2-5
length: 15
D: TRBD2
CDR3: CASSPGGAGEETQYF
DNA: TGCGCCAGCAGCCCCGGGGGGGCCGGAGAAGAGACCCAGTACTTC

size: .
V: TRBV6-1
J: TRBJ1-4
length: 15
D: .
CDR3: CASSSGTASGEKLFF
DNA: TGTGCCAGCAGCTCCGGGACGGCCAGTGGGGAAAAACTGTTTTTT

size: .
V: TRBV19
J: TRBJ2-7
length: 15
D: .
CDR3: CASSIGTPPRDEQYF
DNA: TGTGCCAGTAGTATCGGGACGCCTCCAAGGGACGAGCAGTACTTC